This T cell receptor beta chain was sequenced for a study of blood T cell repertoires in COVID-19. About the study: The origin of the acute and convalescent COVID-19 samples was the United States, Italy and Spain.

Assignment of participants to cohorts was predicated upon participant-reported clinical history. Original methodology: The authors estimated nucleated cell counts from reference gene primer amplification. Sequenced by immunoSEQ multiplex PCR; TCRdb stores in-frame clones only, minus some. The V and J calls and the clone size are those of that table, but D and trimming were determined from the DNA. Of 140,000 or so clones listed, around 80% are singletons. The CDR3 is 14 residues long. V lost 7 bases to trimming and J lost 4 bases; unmatched junction nucleotides: 9. Germline CDR1 is GTSNPN and CDR2 is SVGIG (reference sequence).

The V gene is TRBV30, the J gene TRBJ1-4; TRBD1 aligns across 7 bases. The sequencing sample was made of PBMCs or T cells enriched from blood (not recorded which). The clonotype was recovered from a woman under 30 who had been exposed to COVID-19. CDR3 amino acids: CASQYRGYNEKLFF. CDR3 coding DNA: TGTGCCTCCCAATACAGGGGATATAATGAAAAACTGTTTTTT.